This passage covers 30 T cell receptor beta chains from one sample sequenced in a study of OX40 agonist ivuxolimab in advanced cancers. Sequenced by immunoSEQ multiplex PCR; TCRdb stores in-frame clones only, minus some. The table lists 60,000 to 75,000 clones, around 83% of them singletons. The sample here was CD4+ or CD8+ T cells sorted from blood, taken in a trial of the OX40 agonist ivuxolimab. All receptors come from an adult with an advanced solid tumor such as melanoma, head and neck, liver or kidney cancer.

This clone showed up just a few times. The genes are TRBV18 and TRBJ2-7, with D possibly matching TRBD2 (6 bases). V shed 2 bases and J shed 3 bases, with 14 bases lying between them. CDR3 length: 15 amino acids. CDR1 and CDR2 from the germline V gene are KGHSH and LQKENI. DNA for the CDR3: TGTGCCAGCTCACCAGAAAGGCGCGGGAACTACGAGCAGTACTTC. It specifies CASSPERRGNYEQYF.

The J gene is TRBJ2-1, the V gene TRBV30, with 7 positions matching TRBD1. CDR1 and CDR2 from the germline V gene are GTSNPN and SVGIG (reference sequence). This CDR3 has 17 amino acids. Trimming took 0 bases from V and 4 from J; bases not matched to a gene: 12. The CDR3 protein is CAWSVSVPRTGYNEQFF. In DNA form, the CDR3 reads TGTGCCTGGAGTGTCTCGGTCCCGCGGACAGGTTACAATGAGCAGTTCTTC.

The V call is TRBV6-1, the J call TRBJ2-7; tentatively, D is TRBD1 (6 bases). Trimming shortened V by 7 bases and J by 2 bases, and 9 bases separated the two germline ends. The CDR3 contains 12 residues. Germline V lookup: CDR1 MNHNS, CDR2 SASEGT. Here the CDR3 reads CASNGQTYEQYF. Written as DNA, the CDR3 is TGTGCCAGCAACGGACAGACCTACGAGCAGTACTTC.

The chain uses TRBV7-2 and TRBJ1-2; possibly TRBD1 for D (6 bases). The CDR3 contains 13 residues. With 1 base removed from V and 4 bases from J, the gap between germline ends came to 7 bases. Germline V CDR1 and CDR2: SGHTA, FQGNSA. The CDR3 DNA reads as TGTGCCAGCAGCTTAGAACAGGGCTATGGCTACACCTTC. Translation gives CASSLEQGYGYTF.

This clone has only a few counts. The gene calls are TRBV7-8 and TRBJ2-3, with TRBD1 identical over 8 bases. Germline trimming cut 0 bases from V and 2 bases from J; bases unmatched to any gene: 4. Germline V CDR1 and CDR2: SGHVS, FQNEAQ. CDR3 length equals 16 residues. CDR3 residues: CASSLAGQAFTDTQYF. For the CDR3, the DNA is TGTGCCAGCAGCTTAGCGGGACAGGCATTCACAGATACGCAGTATTTT.

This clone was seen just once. DNA of the CDR3: TGTGCCAGTAGTACGGGACAGGGGAGTTACTTC. Encoded protein: CASSTGQGSYF. This sequence joins TRBV19 and TRBJ2-5; 10 positions match TRBD1. Trimming at V came to 4 bases and at J to 14 bases, leaving 4 bases not matched to a gene. Per the germline V gene, CDR1 is LNHDA and CDR2 is SQIVND (reference sequence). This CDR3 is built from 11 residues.

Here the CDR3 reads CASRAQGDKNIQYF. CDR3 sequence (DNA): TGTGCCAGCAGAGCACAGGGAGACAAAAACATTCAGTACTTC. The chain links TRBV6-5 to TRBJ2-4; D perhaps matches TRBD1 (6 bases). The ends were cut back, 6 bases at V and 3 bases at J, with 12 bases in the middle. The CDR3 extends over 14 amino acids. Germline V gene data show CDR1 as MNHEY and CDR2 as SVGAGI.

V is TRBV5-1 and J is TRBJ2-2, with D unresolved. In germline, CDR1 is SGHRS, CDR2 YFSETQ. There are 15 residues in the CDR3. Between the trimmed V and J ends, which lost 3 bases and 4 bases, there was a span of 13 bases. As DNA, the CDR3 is TGCGCCAGCAGCTGGGTCGGCTCATCCACCGGGGAGCTGTTTTTT. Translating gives CASSWVGSSTGELFF.

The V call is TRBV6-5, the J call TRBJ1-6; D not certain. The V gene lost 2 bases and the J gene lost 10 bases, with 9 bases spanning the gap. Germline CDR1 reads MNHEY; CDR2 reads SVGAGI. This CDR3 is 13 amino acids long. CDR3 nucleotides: TGTGCCAGCAGTTACGAAAACGGGTCACCCCTCCACTTT. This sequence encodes CASSYENGSPLHF.

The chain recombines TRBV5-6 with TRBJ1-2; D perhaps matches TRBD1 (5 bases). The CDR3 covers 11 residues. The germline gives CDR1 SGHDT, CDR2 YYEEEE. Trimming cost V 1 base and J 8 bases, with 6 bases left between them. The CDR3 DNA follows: TGTGCCAGCAGCTTGAGGGGCGGCTACACCTTC. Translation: CASSLRGGYTF.

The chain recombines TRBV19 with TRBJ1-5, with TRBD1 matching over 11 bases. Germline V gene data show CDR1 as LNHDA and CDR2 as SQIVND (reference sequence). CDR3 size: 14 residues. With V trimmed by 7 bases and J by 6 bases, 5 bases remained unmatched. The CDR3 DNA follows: TGTGCCAGTACAATCGGGACAGGGGGTCAGCCCCAGCATTTT. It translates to CASTIGTGGQPQHF.

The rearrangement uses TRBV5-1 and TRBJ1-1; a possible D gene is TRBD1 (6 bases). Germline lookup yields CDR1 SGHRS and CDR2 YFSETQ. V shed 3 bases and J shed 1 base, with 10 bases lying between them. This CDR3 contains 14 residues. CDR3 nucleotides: TGCGCCAGCAGCTCAGGCAGGGGGAACACTGAAGCTTTCTTT. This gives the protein CASSSGRGNTEAFF.

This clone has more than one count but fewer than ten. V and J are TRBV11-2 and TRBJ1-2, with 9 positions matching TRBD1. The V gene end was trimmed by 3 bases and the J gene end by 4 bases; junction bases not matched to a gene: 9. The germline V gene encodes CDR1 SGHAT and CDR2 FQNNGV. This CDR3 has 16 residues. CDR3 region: CASSLASGQGVYGYTF. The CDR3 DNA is TGTGCCAGCAGCTTGGCGTCGGGACAGGGTGTCTATGGCTACACCTTC.

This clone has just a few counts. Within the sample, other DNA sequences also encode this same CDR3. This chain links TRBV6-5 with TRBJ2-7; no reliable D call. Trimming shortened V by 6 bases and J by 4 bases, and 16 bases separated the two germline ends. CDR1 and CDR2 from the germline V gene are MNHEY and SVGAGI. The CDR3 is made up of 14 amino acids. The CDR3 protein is CASSPSGGGYEQYF. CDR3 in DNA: TGTGCCAGCAGCCCCTCCGGCGGTGGGTACGAGCAGTACTTC.

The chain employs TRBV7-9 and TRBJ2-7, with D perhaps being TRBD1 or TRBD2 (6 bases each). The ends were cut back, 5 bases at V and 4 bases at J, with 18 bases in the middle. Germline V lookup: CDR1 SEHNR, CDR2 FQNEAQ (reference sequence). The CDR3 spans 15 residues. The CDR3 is CASSGKWGAGYEQYF. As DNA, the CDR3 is TGTGCCAGCAGCGGAAAGTGGGGGGCTGGGTACGAGCAGTACTTC.

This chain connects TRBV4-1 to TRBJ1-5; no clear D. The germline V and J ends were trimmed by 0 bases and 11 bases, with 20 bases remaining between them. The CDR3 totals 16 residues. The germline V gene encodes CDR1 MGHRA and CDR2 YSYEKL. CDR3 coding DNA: TGCGCCAGCAGCCAAGAATCGCCGCGCAGGTCTAGGGCCCAGCATTTT. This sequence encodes CASSQESPRRSRAQHF.

CDR3 in amino acids: CASSQPKTGTYEQYF. The CDR3 DNA reads as TGTGCCAGCAGTCAACCTAAGACGGGTACCTACGAGCAGTACTTC. The chain has TRBV27 and TRBJ2-7; D call uncertain. The CDR3 consists of 15 residues. Germline values: CDR1 MNHEY, CDR2 SMNVEV (reference sequence). V dropped 5 bases and J dropped 2 bases, with 16 bases sitting between them.

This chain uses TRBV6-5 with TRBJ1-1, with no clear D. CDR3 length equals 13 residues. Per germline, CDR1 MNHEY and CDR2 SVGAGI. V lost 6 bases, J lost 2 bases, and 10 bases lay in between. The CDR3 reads CASRMGINTEAFF. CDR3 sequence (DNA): TGTGCCAGCAGGATGGGGATTAACACTGAAGCTTTCTTT.

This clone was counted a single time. The CDR3 loop reads CASSPLGLAGGAYNEQFF. The CDR3 DNA is TGTGCCAGCAGCCCCCTGGGGCTAGCGGGGGGCGCCTACAATGAGCAGTTCTTC. V usage is TRBV11-2 and J usage is TRBJ2-1; 11 bases line up with TRBD2. The CDR3 has 18 residues. Germline V gene data show CDR1 as SGHAT and CDR2 as FQNNGV. V lost 5 bases, J lost 2 bases, and 11 bases stayed unmatched.

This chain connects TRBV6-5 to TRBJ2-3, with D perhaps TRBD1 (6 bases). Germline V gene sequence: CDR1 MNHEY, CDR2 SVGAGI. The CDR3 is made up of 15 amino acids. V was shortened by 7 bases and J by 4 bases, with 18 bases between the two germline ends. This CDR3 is CASTMGRGRADTQYF. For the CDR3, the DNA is TGTGCCAGCACCATGGGCAGGGGAAGGGCAGATACGCAGTATTTT.

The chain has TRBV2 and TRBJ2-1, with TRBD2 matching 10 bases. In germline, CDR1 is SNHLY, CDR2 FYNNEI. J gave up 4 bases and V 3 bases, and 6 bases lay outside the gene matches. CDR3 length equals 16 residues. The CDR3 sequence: CASSEGLASVYNEQFF. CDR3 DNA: TGTGCCAGCAGTGAGGGACTAGCGAGCGTTTACAATGAGCAGTTCTTC.

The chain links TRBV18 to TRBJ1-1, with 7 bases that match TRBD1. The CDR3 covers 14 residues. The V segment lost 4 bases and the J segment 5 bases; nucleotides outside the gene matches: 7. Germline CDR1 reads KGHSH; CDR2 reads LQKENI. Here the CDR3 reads CASSLRGRKTEAFF. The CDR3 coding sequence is TGTGCCAGCTCACTTAGGGGGCGAAAGACTGAAGCTTTCTTT.

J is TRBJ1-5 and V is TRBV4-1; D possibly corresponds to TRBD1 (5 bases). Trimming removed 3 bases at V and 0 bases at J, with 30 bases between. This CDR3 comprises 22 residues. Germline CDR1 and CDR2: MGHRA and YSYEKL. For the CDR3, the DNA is TGCGCCAGCAGCCATTTGCCCCCTTTGGCGGTAGATGGGGGGTATAGCAATCAGCCCCAGCATTTT. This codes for CASSHLPPLAVDGGYSNQPQHF.

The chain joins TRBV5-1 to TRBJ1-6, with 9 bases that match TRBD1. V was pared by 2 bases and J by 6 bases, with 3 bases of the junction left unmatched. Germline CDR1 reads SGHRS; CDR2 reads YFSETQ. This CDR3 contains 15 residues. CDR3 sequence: CASSFQGQGNSPLHF. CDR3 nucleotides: TGCGCCAGCAGCTTCCAGGGACAGGGTAATTCACCCCTCCACTTT.

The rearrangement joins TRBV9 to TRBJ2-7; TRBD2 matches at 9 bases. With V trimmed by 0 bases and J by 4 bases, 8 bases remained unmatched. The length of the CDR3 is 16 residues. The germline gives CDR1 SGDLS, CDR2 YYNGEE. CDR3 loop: CASSVASLAGKYEQYF. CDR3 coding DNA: TGTGCCAGCAGCGTAGCTAGTCTAGCGGGGAAATACGAGCAGTACTTC. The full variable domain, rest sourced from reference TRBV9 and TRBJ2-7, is DSGVTQTPKHLITATGQRVTLRCSPRSGDLSVYWYQQSLDQGLQFLIQYYNGEERAKGNILERFSAQQFPDLHSELNLSSLELGDSALYFCASSVASLAGKYEQYFGPGTRLTVT.

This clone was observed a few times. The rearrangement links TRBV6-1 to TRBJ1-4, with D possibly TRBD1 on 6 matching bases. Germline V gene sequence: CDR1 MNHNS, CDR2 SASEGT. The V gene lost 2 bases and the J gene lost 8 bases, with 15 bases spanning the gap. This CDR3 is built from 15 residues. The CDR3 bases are TGTGCCAGCAGTGAAAGGGGGACACTGAAAGAAAAACTGTTTTTT. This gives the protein CASSERGTLKEKLFF.

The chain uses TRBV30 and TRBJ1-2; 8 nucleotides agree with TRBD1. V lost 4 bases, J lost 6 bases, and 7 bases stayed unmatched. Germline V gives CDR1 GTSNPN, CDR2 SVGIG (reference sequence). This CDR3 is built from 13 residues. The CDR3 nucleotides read TGTGCCTGGAAACGGACAGGGCGAGATGGCTACACCTTC. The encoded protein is CAWKRTGRDGYTF.

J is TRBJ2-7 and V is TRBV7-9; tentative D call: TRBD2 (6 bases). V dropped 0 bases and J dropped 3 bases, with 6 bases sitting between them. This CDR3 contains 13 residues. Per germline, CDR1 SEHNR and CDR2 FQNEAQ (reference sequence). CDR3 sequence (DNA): TGTGCCAGCAGCTTAGCCGGGGGCTACGAGCAGTACTTC. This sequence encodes CASSLAGGYEQYF.

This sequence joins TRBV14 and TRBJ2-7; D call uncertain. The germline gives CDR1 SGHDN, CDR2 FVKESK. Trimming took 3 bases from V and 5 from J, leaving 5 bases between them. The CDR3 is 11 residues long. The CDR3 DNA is TGTGCCAGCAGCCATGTTCACGAGCAGTACTTC. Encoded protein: CASSHVHEQYF.

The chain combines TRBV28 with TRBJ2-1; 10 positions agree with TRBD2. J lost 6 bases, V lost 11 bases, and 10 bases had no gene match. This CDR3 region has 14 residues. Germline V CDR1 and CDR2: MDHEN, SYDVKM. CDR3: CASLGLAGVNEQFF. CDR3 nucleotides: TGTGCCTCCTTAGGGCTAGCGGGGGTCAATGAGCAGTTCTTC.